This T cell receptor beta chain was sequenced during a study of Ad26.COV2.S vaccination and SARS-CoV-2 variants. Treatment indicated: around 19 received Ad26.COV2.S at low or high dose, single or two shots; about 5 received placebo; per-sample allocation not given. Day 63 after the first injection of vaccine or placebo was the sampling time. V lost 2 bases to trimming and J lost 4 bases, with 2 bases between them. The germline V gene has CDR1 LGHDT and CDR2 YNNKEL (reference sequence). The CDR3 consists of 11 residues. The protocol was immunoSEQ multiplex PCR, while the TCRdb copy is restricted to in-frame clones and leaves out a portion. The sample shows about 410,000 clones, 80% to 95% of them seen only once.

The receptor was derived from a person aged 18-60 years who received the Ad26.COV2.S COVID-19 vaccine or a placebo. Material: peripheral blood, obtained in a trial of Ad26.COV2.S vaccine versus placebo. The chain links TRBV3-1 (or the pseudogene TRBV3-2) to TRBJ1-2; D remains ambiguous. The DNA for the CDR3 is TGTGCCAGCAGCCAATCCTATGGCTACACCTTC. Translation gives CASSQSYGYTF.